A single sample is the source of the 29 T cell receptor beta chains below, sequenced in a study of T cell responses to AZD1222 COVID-19 vaccine. Sequenced by immunoSEQ multiplex PCR; TCRdb stores in-frame clones only, minus some. This table holds 160,000 or so clones, approximately 91% found once. The sample was peripheral blood, taken on day 0 of AZD1222 vaccination. The receptors stem from an adult in good health.

This clone was counted between two and nine times. The rearrangement joins TRBV27 to TRBJ1-5; D is unclear. The CDR3 is 13 amino acids. Trimming removed 2 bases from V and 0 bases from J, with 2 bases in between. Germline V gene data show CDR1 as MNHEY and CDR2 as SMNVEV (reference sequence). CDR3 sequence (DNA): TGTGCCAGCAGTTTACTTAGCAATCAGCCCCAGCATTTT. Encoded protein: CASSLLSNQPQHF.

This chain uses TRBV29-1 with TRBJ1-2; D is perhaps TRBD1 (5 bases). The length of the CDR3 is 13 residues. Trimming stripped 6 bases from V and 4 bases from J, with 15 bases between. The germline CDR1 and CDR2 sequences are SQVTM and ANQGSEA. The CDR3: CSVRGGGSYGYTF. DNA of the CDR3: TGCAGCGTGCGCGGGGGGGGAAGCTATGGCTACACCTTC.

This sequence joins TRBV28 and TRBJ1-3; D might be TRBD1 (5 bases). This CDR3 has 15 residues. Germline CDR1 and CDR2: MDHEN and SYDVKM. V was cut by 3 bases and J by 4 bases, with 13 bases left in between. Written as DNA, the CDR3 is TGTGCCAGCAGTTTGCAGGGTAACCAAGGAAACACCATATATTTT. Translated, it gives CASSLQGNQGNTIYF.

The chain has TRBV28 and TRBJ1-5; perhaps TRBD1 as D (5 bases). V was clipped by 1 base and J by 1 base, with 11 bases between them. Germline CDR1 is MDHEN and CDR2 is SYDVKM. The CDR3 extends over 16 amino acids. CDR3 region: CASSLSPRGSNQPQHF. The CDR3 DNA reads TGTGCCAGCAGTTTATCCCCCCGGGGGAGCAATCAGCCCCAGCATTTT.

The CDR3 DNA reads TGTGCCATCAGTGAGATCTCCGCGGCGAAGCTGTTTTTT. As protein: CAISEISAAKLFF. The chain joins TRBV10-3 to TRBJ2-2, with no clear D. The V end was cut by 2 bases, the J end by 12 bases, with 13 bases between. Germline V gene data show CDR1 as ENHRY and CDR2 as SYGVKD. This CDR3 has 13 amino acids.

The chain has TRBV6-6 and TRBJ2-4, with 9 bases identical to TRBD1. CDR3 length: 14 residues. CDR1 and CDR2 (germline): MNHNY, SVGAGI (reference sequence). With V trimmed by 6 bases and J by 10 bases, 10 bases remained unmatched. The CDR3 here is CASRRGTGSDIQYF. The CDR3 nucleotides are TGTGCCAGCAGACGCGGGACAGGGAGTGATATTCAGTACTTC.

The V and J genes are TRBV2 and TRBJ1-5; no clear D gene. The CDR3 totals 15 residues. CDR1 is SNHLY, CDR2 FYNNEI, per germline. Between the trimmed V and J ends, which lost 1 base and 4 bases, there was a span of 11 bases. CDR3 sequence (DNA): TGTGCCAGCAGTGAAGGGGTCACCAGAAATCAGCCCCAGCATTTT. It codes for CASSEGVTRNQPQHF.

This chain joins TRBV21-1 and TRBJ1-6. TRBV21-1 has pseudogene status. CDR3 length: 16 amino acids. CDR3 amino acids: CASSNVGRSSDSPLHF. In nucleotides, the CDR3 is TGTGCCAGCAGCAACGTGGGGAGATCCAGCGATTCACCCCTCCACTTT.

The chain recombines TRBV9 with TRBJ2-2; perhaps TRBD2 as D (7 bases). The ends were cut back, 4 bases at V and 0 bases at J, with 13 bases in the middle. CDR3 length equals 16 residues. Germline values: CDR1 SGDLS, CDR2 YYNGEE. This CDR3 is CASSLTGLANTGELFF. As DNA, the CDR3 is TGTGCCAGCAGCCTGACAGGACTAGCGAACACCGGGGAGCTGTTTTTT.

The gene calls are TRBV2 and TRBJ1-2; TRBD1 is a possible D gene (5 bases). The CDR3 sequence is 15 residues long. V dropped 2 bases and J dropped 6 bases, with 16 bases sitting between them. CDR1 SNHLY and CDR2 FYNNEI come from the germline V gene. The CDR3 DNA reads TGTGCCAGCAGTGAAAGAAGGGGTGATGGACATGGCTACACCTTC. Amino acids: CASSERRGDGHGYTF. Based on the CDR3 plus reference TRBV2 and TRBJ1-2, the full variable domain is EPEVTQTPSHQVTQMGQEVILRCVPISNHLYFYWYRQILGQKVEFLVSFYNNEISEKSEIFDDQFSVERPDGSNFTLKIRSTKLEDSAMYFCASSERRGDGHGYTFGSGTRLTVV.

The rearrangement joins TRBV28 to TRBJ1-2, with TRBD1 matching 9 bases. This CDR3 spans 15 amino acids. The V gene's germline CDR1 is MDHEN and CDR2 SYDVKM. The V gene end was trimmed by 3 bases and the J gene end by 3 bases; junction bases not matched to a gene: 5. The CDR3 DNA reads TGTGCCAGCAGTTTCGGGACAGGGAGGGACTATGGCTACACCTTC. Its protein product is CASSFGTGRDYGYTF.

This clone came up once. The rearrangement links TRBV3-1 (or the pseudogene TRBV3-2) to TRBJ1-2; possibly TRBD1 for D (5 bases). V gave up 1 base and J gave up 4 bases, with 13 bases separating them. This CDR3 spans 15 amino acids. CDR1 is LGHDT and CDR2 is YNNKEL in the germline V gene (reference sequence). As DNA, the CDR3 is TGTGCCAGCAGCCAAGGGGGGAGTCTTGGCTATGGCTACACCTTC. Protein sequence: CASSQGGSLGYGYTF.

This rearrangement joins TRBV30 to TRBJ1-2; a possible D gene is TRBD1 (5 bases). V was trimmed by 1 base and J by 2 bases, leaving 11 bases between them. CDR1 and CDR2 from the germline V gene are GTSNPN and SVGIG (reference sequence). The CDR3 runs 14 residues. The chain's CDR3 is CAWSAGLTNYGYTF. In DNA, the CDR3 is TGTGCCTGGAGTGCAGGGTTAACCAACTATGGCTACACCTTC.

This rearrangement joins TRBV4-3 to TRBJ2-7; D ambiguous. The CDR3 length is 14 residues. Germline V gene lookup returns CDR1 LGHNA and CDR2 YSLEER. With 0 bases removed from V and 2 bases from J, the gap between germline ends came to 8 bases. In DNA form, the CDR3 reads TGCGCCAGCAGCCAAGAGTTCTCCACCTACGAGCAGTACTTC. It yields the protein CASSQEFSTYEQYF.

V is TRBV9 and J is TRBJ2-7, with 9 bases that match TRBD2. The germline V gene encodes CDR1 SGDLS and CDR2 YYNGEE. The CDR3 loop spans 14 amino acids. V lost 1 base, J lost 8 bases, and 7 bases stayed unmatched. The CDR3 region is CASSVSPSGDKQYF. As DNA, the CDR3 is TGTGCCAGCAGCGTATCCCCTAGCGGGGACAAGCAGTACTTC.

The chain carries TRBV28 and TRBJ1-1; weak D call: TRBD1 (5 bases). CDR3 length: 14 amino acids. The germline V gene encodes CDR1 MDHEN and CDR2 SYDVKM. The V end was cut by 9 bases, the J end by 4 bases, with 18 bases between. The CDR3 coding sequence is TGTGCCAGTTGTCCCAGGGTAGGGGTCACTGAAGCTTTCTTT. Translated, it gives CASCPRVGVTEAFF.

The chain has TRBV7-2 and TRBJ1-2; a weak D match, TRBD1 (5 bases). The CDR3 runs 14 residues. The germline V gene has CDR1 SGHTA and CDR2 FQGNSA. The V and J ends lost 2 bases and 4 bases respectively, with 11 bases between them. The CDR3 sequence: CASSLSGGLYGYTF. Here the CDR3 DNA reads TGTGCCAGCAGCTTATCGGGGGGTCTCTATGGCTACACCTTC.

V is TRBV18 and J is TRBJ2-7; 7 nucleotides line up with TRBD1. V dropped 3 bases and J dropped 0; count of bases not matched to a gene: 8. Germline values: CDR1 KGHSH, CDR2 LQKENI. The CDR3 totals 16 residues. The CDR3 reads CASSPSDRRSSYEQYF. The CDR3 nucleotides are TGTGCCAGCTCACCTTCGGACAGGAGAAGCTCCTACGAGCAGTACTTC.

The J gene is TRBJ1-2, the V gene TRBV28; a possible D gene is TRBD1 (6 bases). CDR3 length equals 13 residues. V was pared by 9 bases and J by 4 bases, with 15 bases between. Germline V gene lookup returns CDR1 MDHEN and CDR2 SYDVKM. The CDR3 nucleotides read TGTGCCAGTGCGATGGACAGAACCTATGGCTACACCTTC. Translated, it gives CASAMDRTYGYTF.

This chain connects TRBV4-2 to TRBJ1-4; the D gene is possibly TRBD1 (5 bases). The CDR3 is made up of 11 amino acids. V lost 5 bases and J lost 10, with 8 bases in between. Germline-derived CDR1 and CDR2 are LGHNA and YNFKEQ. The CDR3 DNA reads TGTGCCAGCAGCACCGGGGGAAAACTGTTTTTT. Its translation is CASSTGGKLFF.

V and J are TRBV5-4 and TRBJ1-6, with D uncertain. Germline CDR1 SGHNT, CDR2 YYREEE (reference sequence). The germline V and J ends were trimmed by 0 bases and 8 bases, with 9 bases remaining between them. CDR3 length: 14 residues. The CDR3 sequence: CASSLARRDSPLHF. CDR3 DNA: TGTGCCAGCAGCTTGGCCAGGAGAGATTCACCCCTCCACTTT.

The chain has TRBV30 and TRBJ1-5; TRBD1 matches at 10 bases. The J segment lost 5 bases and the V segment lost 2 bases, leaving 3 bases of the junction unmatched. This CDR3 contains 14 residues. Germline assignment: CDR1 GTSNPN and CDR2 SVGIG (reference sequence). This CDR3 is CAWSFGQGDQPQHF. CDR3 bases: TGTGCCTGGAGTTTCGGACAGGGGGATCAGCCCCAGCATTTT.

This chain connects TRBV12-3 or TRBV12-4 to TRBJ2-2; D is possibly TRBD1 (5 bases). This CDR3 is built from 12 residues. V shed 7 bases and J shed 13 bases, with 16 bases lying between them. Here the CDR3 reads CASTNQGGRLFF. The CDR3 DNA is TGTGCCAGCACTAACCAGGGCGGTCGGCTGTTTTTT.

This chain uses TRBV13 with TRBJ2-3; D remains unclear. This CDR3 has 14 residues. The germline CDR1 and CDR2 sequences are PRHDT and FYEKMQ (reference sequence). V was pared by 4 bases and J by 6 bases, with 14 bases between. The CDR3 is CASSSPGAGDTQYF. CDR3 sequence (DNA): TGTGCCAGCAGCTCCCCCGGAGCCGGGGATACGCAGTATTTT.

The genes are TRBV7-8 and TRBJ2-5; D might be TRBD2 (6 bases). Germline V lookup: CDR1 SGHVS, CDR2 FQNEAQ. V lost 3 bases and J 7 bases, leaving 15 bases between the germline ends. The CDR3 consists of 14 residues. The CDR3 sequence is CASSLAGRFRTQYF. CDR3 sequence (DNA): TGTGCCAGCAGCTTGGCGGGGCGGTTCAGGACCCAGTACTTC.

This chain links TRBV3-1 (or the pseudogene TRBV3-2) with TRBJ1-1; no definite D call. Germline lookup yields CDR1 LGHDT and CDR2 YNNKEL (reference sequence). The ends were cut back, 0 bases at V and 13 bases at J, with 12 bases in the middle. This CDR3 comprises 12 residues. CDR3 region: CASSQDGEMGFF. Here the CDR3 DNA reads TGTGCCAGCAGCCAAGACGGGGAGATGGGTTTCTTT.

This chain uses TRBV12-3 or TRBV12-4 with TRBJ2-5, with D possibly being TRBD1 (7 bases). The CDR3 loop spans 13 amino acids. Trimming left V 4 bases short and J 5 bases short, with 11 bases between. The CDR3, as DNA: TGTGCCAGCAGTTCGACAGGGAGGGAGACCCAGTACTTC. Its translation: CASSSTGRETQYF.

V usage is TRBV28 and J usage is TRBJ2-1; D might be TRBD1 or TRBD2, each matching 5 bases. There are 15 residues in the CDR3. Germline-derived CDR1 and CDR2 are MDHEN and SYDVKM. Trimming cost V 5 bases and J 2 bases, with 13 bases left between them. DNA for the CDR3: TGTGCCAGCAGTATACAAGGGGACCCCTACAATGAGCAGTTCTTC. Amino acid sequence: CASSIQGDPYNEQFF.

The chain joins TRBV5-4 to TRBJ2-7, with D perhaps matching TRBD1 (7 bases). CDR1 and CDR2 (germline): SGHNT, YYREEE (reference sequence). Deletions cut 0 bases from V and 7 bases from J, with 14 bases between. The CDR3 has 14 residues. CDR3 coding DNA: TGTGCCAGCAGCTTGGCAGGGGGGTTGGGGGAGCAGTACTTC. This encodes CASSLAGGLGEQYF. Complete variable domain (other parts from reference TRBV5-4 and TRBJ2-7): ETGVTQSPTHLIKTRGQQVTLRCSSQSGHNTVSWYQQALGQGPQFIFQYYREEENGRGNFPPRFSGLQFPNYSSELNVNALELDDSALYLCASSLAGGLGEQYFGPGTRLTVT.